The source of this TCR beta chain is a study of T cells in Graves' hyperthyroidism and ophthalmopathy. Overall study results and limits: Ophthalmopathy cases were set apart from stable hyperthyroidism by a 13 V-J model. The blood repertoire included most of the expanded thyroid clonotypes above 0.001.

Reasons for excluding patients were uncontrolled infection, other autoimmune disease, pregnancy or lactation. The V and J ends lost 2 bases and 4 bases, in that order; junction bases with no gene match: 8. The CDR3 extends over 17 amino acids. Germline CDR1 reads SGDLS; CDR2 reads YYNGEE. Worth noting for this clonotype: Its antigen is currently unknown.

RNA transcripts were the template for amplifying TCR beta CDR3 regions. HTBI primers drove first-round RT-PCR of the TCR CDR3. TCRdb re-called the multiplex PCR reads through MiXCR, storing one row per CDR3 protein. The sample gives 500,000 to 800,000 distinct CDR3 sequences, roughly 45% of which show up once; about 7.2% is in the top ten. Sequencing used peripheral blood or thyroid tissue (not recorded which). V gene TRBV9 combines with J gene TRBJ2-6; 8 nucleotides line up with TRBD1. This clonotype was obtained from an adult man with Graves' disease, either hyperthyroidism or ophthalmopathy (not recorded which). The CDR3 nucleotides are TGTGCCAGCAGCGTCTCAGGGGGCGCGGGCGGGGCCAACGTCCTGACTTTC. Encoded protein: CASSVSGGAGGANVLTF. Full variable domain (remainder filled in from reference TRBV9 and TRBJ2-6): DSGVTQTPKHLITATGQRVTLRCSPRSGDLSVYWYQQSLDQGLQFLIQYYNGEERAKGNILERFSAQQFPDLHSELNLSSLELGDSALYFCASSVSGGAGGANVLTFGAGSRLTVL.